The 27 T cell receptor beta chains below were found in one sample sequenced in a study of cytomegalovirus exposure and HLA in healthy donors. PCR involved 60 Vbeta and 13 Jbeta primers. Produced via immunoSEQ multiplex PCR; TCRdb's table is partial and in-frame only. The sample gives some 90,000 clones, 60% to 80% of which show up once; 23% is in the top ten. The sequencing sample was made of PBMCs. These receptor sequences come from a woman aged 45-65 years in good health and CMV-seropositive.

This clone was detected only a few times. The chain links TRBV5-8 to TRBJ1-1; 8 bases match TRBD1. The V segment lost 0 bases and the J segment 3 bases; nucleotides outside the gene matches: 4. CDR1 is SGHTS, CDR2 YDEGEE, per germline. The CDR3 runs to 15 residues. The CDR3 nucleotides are TGTGCCAGCAGCTTGGACAGGGGGATATACACTGAAGCTTTCTTT. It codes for CASSLDRGIYTEAFF.

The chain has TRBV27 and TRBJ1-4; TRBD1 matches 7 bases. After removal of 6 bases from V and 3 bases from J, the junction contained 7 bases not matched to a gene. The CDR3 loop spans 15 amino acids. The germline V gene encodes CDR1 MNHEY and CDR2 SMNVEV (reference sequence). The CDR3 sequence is CASSGTGDPNEKLFF. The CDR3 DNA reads TGTGCCAGCAGCGGAACAGGGGACCCTAATGAAAAACTGTTTTTT.

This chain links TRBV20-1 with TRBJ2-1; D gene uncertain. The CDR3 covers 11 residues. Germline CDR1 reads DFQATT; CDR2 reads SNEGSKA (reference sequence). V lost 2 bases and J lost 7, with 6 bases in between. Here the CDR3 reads CSARPGNEQFF. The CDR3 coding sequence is TGCAGTGCTAGACCAGGTAATGAGCAGTTCTTC.

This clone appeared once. The CDR3 DNA reads TGTGCCAGCATGCCGAGTTTTTCTAATTCACCCCTCCACTTT. Its translation is CASMPSFSNSPLHF. The rearrangement links TRBV2 to TRBJ1-6; D uncertain. The CDR3 has 14 amino acids. The V gene lost 7 bases and the J gene lost 6 bases, with 13 bases spanning the gap. The germline CDR1 and CDR2 sequences are SNHLY and FYNNEI.

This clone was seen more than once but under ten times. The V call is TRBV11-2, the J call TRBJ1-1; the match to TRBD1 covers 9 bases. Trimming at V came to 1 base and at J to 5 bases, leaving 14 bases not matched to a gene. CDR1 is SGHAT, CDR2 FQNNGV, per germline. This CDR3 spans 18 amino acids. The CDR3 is CASSLVFGQGYAATEAFF. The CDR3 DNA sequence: TGTGCCAGCAGCTTAGTATTTGGACAGGGGTACGCTGCGACTGAAGCTTTCTTT.

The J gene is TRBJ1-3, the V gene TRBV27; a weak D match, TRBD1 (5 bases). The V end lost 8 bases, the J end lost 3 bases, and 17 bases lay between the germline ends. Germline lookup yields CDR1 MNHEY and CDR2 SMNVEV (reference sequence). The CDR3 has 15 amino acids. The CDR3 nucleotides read TGTGCCAGCGCTCTCTCGTGGGGGGGTGGAAACACCATATATTTT. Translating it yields CASALSWGGGNTIYF.

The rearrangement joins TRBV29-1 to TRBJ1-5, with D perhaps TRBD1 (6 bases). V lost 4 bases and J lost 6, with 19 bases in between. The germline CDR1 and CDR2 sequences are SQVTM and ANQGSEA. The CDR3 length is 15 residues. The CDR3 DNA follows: TGCAGCGTTGCTGGGGGTGCAGGGGATCGTCAGCCCCAGCATTTT. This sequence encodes CSVAGGAGDRQPQHF.

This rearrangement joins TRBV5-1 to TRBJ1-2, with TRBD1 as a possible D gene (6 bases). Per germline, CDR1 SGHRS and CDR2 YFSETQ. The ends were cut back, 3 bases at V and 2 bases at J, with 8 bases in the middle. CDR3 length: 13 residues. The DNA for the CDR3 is TGCGCCAGCAGCTCTCAGGGGAACTATGGCTACACCTTC. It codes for CASSSQGNYGYTF.

The CDR3 coding sequence is TGTGCCAGCAGCCAAGATCTTGGGCTAGCGGGAGGTTACAATGAGCAGTTCTTC. Protein sequence: CASSQDLGLAGGYNEQFF. The chain joins TRBV4-2 to TRBJ2-1; 11 nucleotides match TRBD2. From germline, CDR1 is LGHNA and CDR2 YNFKEQ. V trimming: 0 bases; J trimming: 4 bases; junction bases outside the gene matches: 8. There are 18 residues in the CDR3.

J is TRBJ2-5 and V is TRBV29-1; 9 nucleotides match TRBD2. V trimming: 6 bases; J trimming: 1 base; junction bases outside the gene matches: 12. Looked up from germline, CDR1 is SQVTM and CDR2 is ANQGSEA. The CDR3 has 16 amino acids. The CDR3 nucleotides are TGCAGCGTAAAAACGGGGCTAGCGGGGCCCCAAGAGACCCAGTACTTC. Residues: CSVKTGLAGPQETQYF.

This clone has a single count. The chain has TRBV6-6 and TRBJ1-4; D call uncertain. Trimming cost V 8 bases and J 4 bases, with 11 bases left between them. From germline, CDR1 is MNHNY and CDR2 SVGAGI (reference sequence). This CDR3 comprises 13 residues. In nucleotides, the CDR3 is TGTGCCAGCCTTGCTGCAGATAATGAAAAACTGTTTTTT. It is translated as CASLAADNEKLFF.

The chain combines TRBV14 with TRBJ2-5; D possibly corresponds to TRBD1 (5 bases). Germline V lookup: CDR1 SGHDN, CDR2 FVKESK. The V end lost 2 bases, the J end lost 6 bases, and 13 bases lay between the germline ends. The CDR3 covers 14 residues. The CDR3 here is CASSQRGRAQTQYF. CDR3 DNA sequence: TGTGCCAGCAGCCAAAGGGGTAGGGCCCAGACCCAGTACTTC. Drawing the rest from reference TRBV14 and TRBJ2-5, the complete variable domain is EAGVTQFPSHSVIEKGQTVTLRCDPISGHDNLYWYRRVMGKEIKFLLHFVKESKQDESGMPNNRFLAERTGGTYSTLKVQPAELEDSGVYFCASSQRGRAQTQYFGPGTRLLVL.

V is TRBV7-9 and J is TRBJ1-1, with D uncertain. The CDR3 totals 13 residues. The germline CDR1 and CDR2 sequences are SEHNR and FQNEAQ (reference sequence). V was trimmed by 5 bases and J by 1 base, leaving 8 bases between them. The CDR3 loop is CASSITENTEAFF. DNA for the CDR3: TGTGCCAGCAGCATAACAGAGAACACTGAAGCTTTCTTT.

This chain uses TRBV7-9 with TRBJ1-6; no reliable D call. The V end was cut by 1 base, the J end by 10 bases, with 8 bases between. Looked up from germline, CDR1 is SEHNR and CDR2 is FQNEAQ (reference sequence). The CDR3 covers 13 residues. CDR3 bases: TGTGCCAGCAGCTTAGTTGTAGCGTCACCCCTCCACTTT. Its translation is CASSLVVASPLHF. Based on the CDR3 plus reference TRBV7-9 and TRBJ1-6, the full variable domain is DTGVSQNPRHKITKRGQNVTFRCDPISEHNRLYWYRQTLGQGPEFLTYFQNEAQLEKSRLLSDRFSAERPKGSFSTLEIQRTEQGDSAMYLCASSLVVASPLHFGNGTRLTVT.

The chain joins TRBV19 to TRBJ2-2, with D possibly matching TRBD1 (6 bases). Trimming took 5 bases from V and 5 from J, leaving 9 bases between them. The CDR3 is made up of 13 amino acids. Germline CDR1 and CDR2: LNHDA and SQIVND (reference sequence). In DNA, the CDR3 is TGTGCCAGTAGTCTGGGGGCTACCGGGGAGCTGTTTTTT. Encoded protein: CASSLGATGELFF.

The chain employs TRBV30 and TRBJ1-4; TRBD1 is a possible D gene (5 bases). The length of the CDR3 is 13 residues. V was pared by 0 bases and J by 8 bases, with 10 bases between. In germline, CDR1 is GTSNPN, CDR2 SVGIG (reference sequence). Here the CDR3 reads CAWSVHGGEKLFF. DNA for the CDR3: TGTGCCTGGAGTGTACACGGGGGAGAAAAACTGTTTTTT.

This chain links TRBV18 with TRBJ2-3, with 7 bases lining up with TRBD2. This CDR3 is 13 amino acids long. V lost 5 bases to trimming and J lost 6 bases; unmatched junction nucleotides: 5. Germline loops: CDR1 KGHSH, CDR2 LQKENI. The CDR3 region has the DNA TGTGCCAGCTCAGCGACTAGCTTGGATACGCAGTATTTT. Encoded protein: CASSATSLDTQYF.

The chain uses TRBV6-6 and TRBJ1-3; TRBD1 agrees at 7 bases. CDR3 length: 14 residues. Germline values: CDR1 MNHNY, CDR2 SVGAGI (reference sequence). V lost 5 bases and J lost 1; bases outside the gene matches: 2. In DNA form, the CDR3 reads TGTGCCAGCAGTAACAGGGGATCTGGAAACACCATATATTTT. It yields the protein CASSNRGSGNTIYF.

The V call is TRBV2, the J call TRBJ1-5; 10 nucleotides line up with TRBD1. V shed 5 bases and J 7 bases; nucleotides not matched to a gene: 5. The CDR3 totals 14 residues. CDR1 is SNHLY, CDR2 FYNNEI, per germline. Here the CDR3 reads CASSTGQGSQPQHF. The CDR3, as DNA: TGTGCCAGCAGTACGGGACAGGGGAGCCAGCCCCAGCATTTT.

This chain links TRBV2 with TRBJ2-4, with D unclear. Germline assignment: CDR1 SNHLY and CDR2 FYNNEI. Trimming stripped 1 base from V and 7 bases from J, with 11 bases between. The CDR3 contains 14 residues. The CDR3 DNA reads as TGTGCCAGCAGTGAAGGTAACAGTAACAACATTCAGTACTTC. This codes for CASSEGNSNNIQYF.

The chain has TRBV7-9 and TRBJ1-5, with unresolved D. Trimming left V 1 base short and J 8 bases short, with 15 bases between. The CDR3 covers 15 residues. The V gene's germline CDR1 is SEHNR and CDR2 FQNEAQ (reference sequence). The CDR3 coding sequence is TGTGCCAGCAGCTTAGGGGGAGTGCCCTCCGAGCCCCAGCATTTT. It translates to CASSLGGVPSEPQHF.

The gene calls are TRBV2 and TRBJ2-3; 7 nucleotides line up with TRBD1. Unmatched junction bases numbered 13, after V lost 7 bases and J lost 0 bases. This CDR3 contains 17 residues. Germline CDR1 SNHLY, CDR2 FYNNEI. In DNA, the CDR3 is TGTGCCAGCAAAGGGACAGTGAGACTTCCTAGCACAGATACGCAGTATTTT. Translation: CASKGTVRLPSTDTQYF.

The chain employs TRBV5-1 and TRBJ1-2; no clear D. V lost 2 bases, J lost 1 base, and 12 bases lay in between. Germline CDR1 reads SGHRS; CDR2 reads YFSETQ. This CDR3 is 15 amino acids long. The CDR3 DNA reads TGCGCCAGCAGCTTAATCTCCGGGAGTAACTATGGCTACACCTTC. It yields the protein CASSLISGSNYGYTF.

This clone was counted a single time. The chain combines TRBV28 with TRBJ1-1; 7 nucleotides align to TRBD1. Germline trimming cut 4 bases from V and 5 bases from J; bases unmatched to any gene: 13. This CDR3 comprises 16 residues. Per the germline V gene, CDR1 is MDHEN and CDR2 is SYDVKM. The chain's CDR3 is CASSSLNRGPSTEAFF. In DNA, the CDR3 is TGTGCCAGCAGTTCGTTAAATAGGGGGCCGAGTACTGAAGCTTTCTTT.

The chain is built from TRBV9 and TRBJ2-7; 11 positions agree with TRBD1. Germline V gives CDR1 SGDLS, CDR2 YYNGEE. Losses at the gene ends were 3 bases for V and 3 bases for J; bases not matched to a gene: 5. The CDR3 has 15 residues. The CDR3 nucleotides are TGTGCCAGCAGCGGCCGGGACAGGGGGATCTACGAGCAGTACGTC. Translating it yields CASSGRDRGIYEQYV.

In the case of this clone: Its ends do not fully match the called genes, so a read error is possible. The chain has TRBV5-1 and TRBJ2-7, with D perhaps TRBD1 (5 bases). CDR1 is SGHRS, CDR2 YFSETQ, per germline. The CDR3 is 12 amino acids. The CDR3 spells CASSLDRFEHYF. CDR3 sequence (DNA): TGCGCCAGCAGTCTAGACAGATTCGAGCATTACTTC.

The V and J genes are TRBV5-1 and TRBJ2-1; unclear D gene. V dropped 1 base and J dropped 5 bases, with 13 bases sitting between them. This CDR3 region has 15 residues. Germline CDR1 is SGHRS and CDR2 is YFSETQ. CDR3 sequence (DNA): TGCGCCAGCAGCTTGTCTGGCCCCGCCAACAATGAGCAGTTCTTC. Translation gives CASSLSGPANNEQFF. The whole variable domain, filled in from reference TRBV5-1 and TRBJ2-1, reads KAGVTQTPRYLIKTRGQQVTLSCSPISGHRSVSWYQQTPGQGLQFLFEYFSETQRNKGNFPGRFSGRQFSNSRSEMNVSTLELGDSALYLCASSLSGPANNEQFFGPGTRLTVL.